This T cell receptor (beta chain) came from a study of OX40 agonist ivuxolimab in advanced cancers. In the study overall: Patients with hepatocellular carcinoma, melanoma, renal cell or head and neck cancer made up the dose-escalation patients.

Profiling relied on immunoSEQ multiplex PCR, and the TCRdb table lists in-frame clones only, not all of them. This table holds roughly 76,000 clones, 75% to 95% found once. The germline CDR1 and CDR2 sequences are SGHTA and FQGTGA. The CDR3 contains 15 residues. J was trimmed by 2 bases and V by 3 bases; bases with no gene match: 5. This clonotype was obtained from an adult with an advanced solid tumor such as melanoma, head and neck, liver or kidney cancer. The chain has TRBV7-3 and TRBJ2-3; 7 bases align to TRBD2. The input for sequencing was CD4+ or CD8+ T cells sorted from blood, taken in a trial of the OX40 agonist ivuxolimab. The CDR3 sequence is CASSFTGGYTDTQYF. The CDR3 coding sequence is TGTGCCAGCAGCTTTACCGGGGGGTACACAGATACGCAGTATTTT.